What follows describes a single T cell receptor (beta chain). The antigen is not known. The sample is drawn from a study of cytomegalovirus exposure and HLA in healthy donors. Study as a whole: There were 75 million to 95 million unique TCRs (from HLA-typed donors) in an early data release.

General study points: When analyzed later, a missense DCLRE1C variant was found to be linked to TCR beta V- and J-gene trimming. About 87% or about 30% of the time was how often most TCR beta V segments were productive, according to an earlier analysis.

Primers: 60 Vbeta forward and 13 Jbeta reverse. Generated by immunoSEQ multiplex PCR, the TCRdb table keeps only in-frame clones and is missing some. The data contain roughly 140,000 clones, approximately 72% of them singletons. V lost 2 bases and J lost 3, with 8 bases in between. Per germline, CDR1 MNHEY and CDR2 SVGAGI. This CDR3 spans 13 amino acids. Specimen: PBMCs. The rearrangement uses TRBV6-5 and TRBJ2-7, with a possible D match to TRBD1 (5 bases). The source is a man aged 35-49 years in good health and CMV-seronegative. CDR3 bases: TGTGCCAGCAGTTACGGCAGGGACTACGAGCAGTACTTC. Encoded protein: CASSYGRDYEQYF.